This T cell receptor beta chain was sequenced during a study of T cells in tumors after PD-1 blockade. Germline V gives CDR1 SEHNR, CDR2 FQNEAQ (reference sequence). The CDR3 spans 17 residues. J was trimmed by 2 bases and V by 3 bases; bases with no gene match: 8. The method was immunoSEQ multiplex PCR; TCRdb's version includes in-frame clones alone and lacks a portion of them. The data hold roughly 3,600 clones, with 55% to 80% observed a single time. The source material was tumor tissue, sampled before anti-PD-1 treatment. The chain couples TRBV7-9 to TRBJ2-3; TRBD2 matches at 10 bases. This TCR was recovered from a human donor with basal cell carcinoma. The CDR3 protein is CASSLDPSGGATDTQYF. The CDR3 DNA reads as TGTGCCAGCAGCTTGGACCCTAGCGGGGGAGCCACAGATACGCAGTATTTT.